This TCR beta chain emerged from a study of shared clonotypes between healthy human individuals (TCRdb year 2020). In terms of the full investigation: Three men and a couple of women, aged 18 to 49 years, made up the cohort. For each donor, CD4 naive and CD4 memory were each run on three plates, CD8 naive on two plates, and CD8 memory on one plate. Blood TCR repertoires of a handful of healthy adults were deeply sequenced to estimate repertoire size and the extent of clonotype sharing between individuals. To increase sequencing depth and limit assay-specific biases, different laboratories used diverse techniques to prepare libraries and sequence TCR repertoires. Per donor, leukapheresis produced somewhere between about 0.94 and 8.9 billion PBMCs.

About this clone: Its antigen is currently not known. Base qualities are not provided; no much larger clone lies one nucleotide away.

Using the deep immunoSEQ assay, multiplex PCR amplified TCR CDR3 regions from genomic DNA. Extracted genomic DNA from each cell subset was distributed evenly across all wells of several immunoSEQ 96-well plates, and each plate was treated as a replicate. Each replicate PCR for sorted subsets received around 0.2 ug genomic DNA, equal to roughly 30,000 T cell genomes. Purified libraries were measured with a Qubit 3.0 fluorometer, size-checked on a Bioanalyzer 2100, and measured again with the KAPA Library Quantification kit. Each immunoSEQ 96-well plate was sequenced on its own single-read 150-cycle Illumina NextSeq 550 flow cell. In the original analysis: Because the immunoSEQ output held only junctional sequences and lacked quality scores, the filtering could not match the filtering applied to full-length reads. Sequences were annotated with PyIR, a Python wrapper for IgBLAST v1.9, and V/J genes and CDR3 were assigned using IMGT germline references. Any read was removed if the V/J assignment was weak (E-value above 1e-6), the CDR3 was missing, or the read contained stop codons, out-of-frame junctions, or ambiguous translated residues. V3J clonotypes were defined by identical inferred V gene, J gene, and CDR3 amino acid sequence. Percentage overlap between repertoires was computed as shared unique clonotypes divided by the size of the smaller repertoire. Three approaches were used to assess repertoire richness: RTK rarefaction, the Chao1 estimator, and Recon v2.1 estimates of unobserved clonotypes. Generation probabilities for all TCRbeta clonotypes obtained by the gDNA method from a handful of donors were computed using OLGA. TCRdb holds this immuneACCESS table with in-frame rearrangements only. Some clones are missing; in checked studies, unresolved V genes explain under half, and the rest has no known cause. V and J calls and clone size follow that table, whereas D and trimming were derived from the DNA. Counted in this sample were fewer than 800,000 clones; approximately 90% of them appeared once. The top ten clonotypes cover approximately 22% of the sample.

CD8 naive samples were CD45RO-negative cells positively selected for CCR7, giving a CD45RA+CCR7+ population that excluded TemRA cells. The donors were healthy, HIV-negative adults who had no recently reported acute infections or vaccinations. Only Caucasian adults living in Nashville, Tennessee, USA were represented among the donors. Blood was collected by leukapheresis, and PBMCs were isolated by Ficoll-Histopaque density gradient centrifugation and then cryopreserved in liquid nitrogen vapor phase. Analytical flow cytometry was used to check the purity and quantity of each magnetically sorted T cell population. Genomic DNA was isolated from every sorted fraction and measured by UV absorbance on a Nanodrop 2000c. V loses 4 bases, J loses 0 bases, and the germline ends lie 11 bases apart. Looking up the germline V gene yields CDR1 SQVTM and CDR2 ANQGSEA. Taken from cysteine to phenylalanine, the CDR3 has 14 residues. The CDR3 DNA has 42 bases and is translated from base 1.

Beyond this particular receptor, the publication reports: Sampling was restricted to blood, and TCR repertoires in tissues likely differ from the TCR repertoires found in blood. Because the study included only a small number of donors, the genetic and exposure-history diversity represented was limited. Across a few donors, 4.5% to 6.5% of naive CD4, roughly 3.5% of naive CD8, about 2.3% of memory CD4, and about 0.44% of memory CD8 clonotypes were shared. Higher generation probabilities were observed for clonotypes shared by all four sorted-subset donors than for non-shared clonotypes. Pairwise subsampling led to the expectation that sequencing depth would affect the degree of clonotype sharing among donors. Rarefaction of sorted-subset datasets indicated incomplete sequencing despite the large sequencing depth. Larger estimated clonotype richness was generally found for naive subsets than for memory subsets.

Material: naive CD8+ T cells sorted from blood. The cell subset or site label here, explained by the study, means: CD45RA+CCR7+. The TCR comes from a man between 25 and 39 years old in good health. The rearrangement combines TRBV29-1 with TRBJ2-3, with no confident D gene call. The CDR3 region: CSVGGDTSTDTQYF. The DNA sequence follows: TGCAGCGTTGGCGGAGATACTAGCACAGATACGCAGTATTTT.